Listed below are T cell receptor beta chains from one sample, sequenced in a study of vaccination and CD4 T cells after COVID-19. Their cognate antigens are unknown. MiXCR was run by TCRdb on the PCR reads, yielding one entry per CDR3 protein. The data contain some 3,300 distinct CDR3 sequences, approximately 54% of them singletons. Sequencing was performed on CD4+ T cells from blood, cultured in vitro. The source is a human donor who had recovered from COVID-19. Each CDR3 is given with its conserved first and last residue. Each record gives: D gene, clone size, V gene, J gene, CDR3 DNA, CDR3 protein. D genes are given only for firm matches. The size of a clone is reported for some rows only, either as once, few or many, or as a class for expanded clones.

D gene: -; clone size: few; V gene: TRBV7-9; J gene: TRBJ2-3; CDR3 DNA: TGTGCCAGCAGCTTAGTCGGGGGCACAGATACGCAGTATTTT; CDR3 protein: CASSLVGGTDTQYF
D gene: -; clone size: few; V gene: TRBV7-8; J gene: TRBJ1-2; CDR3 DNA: TGTGCCAGCAGCTTAGCTTGGCAGGTTGCCTATGGCTACACCTTC; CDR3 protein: CASSLAWQVAYGYTF
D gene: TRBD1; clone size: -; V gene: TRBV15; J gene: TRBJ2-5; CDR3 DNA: TGTGCCACCAGCAGGGAAAGGACAGGGGCTGGGACCCAGTACTTC; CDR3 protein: CATSRERTGAGTQYF
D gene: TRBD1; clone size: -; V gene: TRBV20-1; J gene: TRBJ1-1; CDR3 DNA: TGCAGTGCCCAGACAGGGATGAACACTGAAGCTTTCTTT; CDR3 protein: CSAQTGMNTEAFF
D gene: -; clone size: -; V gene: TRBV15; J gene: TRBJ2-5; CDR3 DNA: TGTGCCACCAGCAGAGATCGATTAACCCAAGAGACCCAGTACTTC; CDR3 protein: CATSRDRLTQETQYF
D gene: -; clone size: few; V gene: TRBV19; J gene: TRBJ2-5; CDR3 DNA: TGTGCCAGTACCCCCAAAACAGCGAAAGAGACCCAGTACTTC; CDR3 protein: CASTPKTAKETQYF
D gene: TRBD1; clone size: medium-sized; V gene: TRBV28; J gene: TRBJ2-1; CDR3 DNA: TGTGCCAGCAGTCTTTCCGGGACAGAATCCTACAATGAGCAGTTCTTC; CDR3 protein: CASSLSGTESYNEQFF
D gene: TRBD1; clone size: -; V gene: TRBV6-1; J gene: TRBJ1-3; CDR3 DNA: TGTGCCAGCAGCCCCAGGGGGGACGGAAACACCATATATTTT; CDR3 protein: CASSPRGDGNTIYF
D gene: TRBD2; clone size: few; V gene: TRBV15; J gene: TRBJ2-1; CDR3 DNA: TGTGCCACCAGCAGACTAGCGGGGACCTCGGAGCAGTTCTTC; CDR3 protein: CATSRLAGTSEQFF
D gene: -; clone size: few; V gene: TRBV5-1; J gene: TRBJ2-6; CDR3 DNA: TGCGCCAGCAGCTTGATACTCTCTGGGGCCAACGTCCTGACTTTC; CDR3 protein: CASSLILSGANVLTF
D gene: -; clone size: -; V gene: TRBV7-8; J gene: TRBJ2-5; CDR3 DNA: TGTGCCAGCAGCTTAGCGGACGGATATCAAGAGACCCAGTACTTC; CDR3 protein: CASSLADGYQETQYF
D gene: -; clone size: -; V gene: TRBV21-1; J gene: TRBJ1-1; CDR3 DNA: TGTGCCAGCAGCAAAGAAGGGACCGCAGCTGAAGCTTTCTTT; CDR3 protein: CASSKEGTAAEAFF
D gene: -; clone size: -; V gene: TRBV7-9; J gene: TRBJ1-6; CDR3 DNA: TGTGCCAGCAGCTATGGGGGCTATAATTCACCCCTCCACTTT; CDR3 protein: CASSYGGYNSPLHF
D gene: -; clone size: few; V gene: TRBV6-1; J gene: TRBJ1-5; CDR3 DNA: TGTGCCAGCAGTGAGGGCCTCGATCCCAATCAGCCCCAGCATTTT; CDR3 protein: CASSEGLDPNQPQHF
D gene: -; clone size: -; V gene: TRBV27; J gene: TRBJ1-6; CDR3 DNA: TGTGCCAGCAGTCAGGGAATTGGTAATTCACCCCTCCACTTT; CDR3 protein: CASSQGIGNSPLHF
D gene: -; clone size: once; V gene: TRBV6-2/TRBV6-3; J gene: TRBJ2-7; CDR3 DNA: TGTGCCAGCAGTTACAACGGTTACTACGAGCAGTACTTC; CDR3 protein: CASSYNGYYEQYF
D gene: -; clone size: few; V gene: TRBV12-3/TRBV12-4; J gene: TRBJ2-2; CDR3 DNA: TGTGCCAGCATAAAGGACCTTACCATCGGGGAGCTGTTTTTT; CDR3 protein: CASIKDLTIGELFF